These T cell receptor beta chains were read from a single sample in a study of low-dose radiotherapy and immunotherapy resistance in tumors. TCRdb analysed the reads with MiXCR anew, one entry per CDR3 protein. The sample has 80,000 to 90,000 distinct CDR3 sequences; roughly a sixth are singletons. The material was PBMCs, obtained before treatment. The origin of the receptors is a male donor with prostate cancer. CDR3s leave out the opening cysteine and the closing phenylalanine or tryptophan. The size field is filled for only some rows; it gives once, few, many or a size class.

clone_size v_call cdr3_aa
many TRBV6-1 ASTDRESYGYT
many TRBV5-1 ASSTFSGGAKEQY
many TRBV5-3 ASSLIGGGTKNIQY
- TRBV10-2 ASSFQLEKLF
many TRBV19 ASTSAGGEYNEQF
many TRBV5-1 ASSFTGPQEQY
many TRBV3-1 ASRDESEQY
many TRBV5-1 ASSLEVSTNEKLF
many TRBV14 ASSVGGTDQPQH
many TRBV27 ASRRQGAAKNIQY
many TRBV20-1 SARDKTSGKETQY
many TRBV5-1 ASSIGGGPGNEQF
many TRBV2 ASSLLGSYNEQF
many TRBV11-2 ASSSTSGGRTDTQY
many TRBV4-2 ASSQGRGGYNEQF
- TRBV4-1 ASSQYDRNSPLH
many TRBV13 ASSFATGTYEQY
- TRBV5-1 ASSRWGTDTGELF
many TRBV27 ASSLSITGRLDGYT
- TRBV4-3 ASSQVVGAGFEQY
many TRBV13 ASSSTRTGTGEMAGELF
many TRBV18 ASSQLGTGDYHTQY
many TRBV7-8 ASSSGTLGNTEAF
many TRBV12-3/TRBV12-4 ASSFGDRSLYEQY
many TRBV4-2 ASSQGLAGITDTQY
once TRBV28 ASSTNLHEQY
- TRBV11-2 ASKIPGGLQNTEAF
many TRBV20-1 SARDARSSTDTQY
few TRBV18 ASSPEAGSQETQY
many TRBV7-9 ASSEKAGTGRWYEQY
many TRBV6-1 ASIVAGGIQETQY
few TRBV11-2 ASSLAGQTLYGYT
many TRBV12-3/TRBV12-4 ASSLLSGGAAGELF
many TRBV7-9 ASSLARLAGETQY
many TRBV10-3 AINSDRGGNEQF
many TRBV24-1 ATASFASFVGGETQY
many TRBV21-1 ATSHEGGRAGGYEQY
many TRBV5-5 ASSSAGTDTQY
- TRBV28 ASSEIAGGGDDTQY
many TRBV15 ATSRAGQARTYEQY
many TRBV19 AMSRTSGDGTQY
many TRBV10-3 AISESSGVHNEQF
many TRBV29-1 SVEFRGTTEAF
many TRBV18 ASSPSANTGELF
many TRBV20-1 SARDWRSSSTDTQY
many TRBV25-1 ASSHPGYYEQY
many TRBV11-2 ASSGSGGALNEQF
many TRBV15 ATSSEGARGANVLT
many TRBV7-9 ASSSGTGADYGYT
medium-sized TRBV6-6 ASSRDGYEQY
many TRBV12-3/TRBV12-4 ASSLAGAGRGYEQY